This entry describes one TCR beta chain. The antigen is not known. The data originate from a study of cytomegalovirus exposure and HLA in healthy donors. Study background: An early data release held around 80 million unique TCRs from HLA-typed donors. Study observations and caveats: Per published reports, the classifier diagnosed cytomegalovirus status with high specificity and sensitivity. More clonal expansion characterized HLA-associated TCR beta chains than equally common others in a later analysis.

PCR was performed using 60 Vbeta and 13 Jbeta primers. Measured with immunoSEQ multiplex PCR; TCRdb has only the in-frame clones, and not every one. The table has about 110,000 clones, 70% to 90% seen once; the top ten hold about 1.8%. Donors had nominal health at sampling but likely had unrecorded immune exposures. The CDR3 is 14 residues long. Germline V gene data show CDR1 as SGHTA and CDR2 as FQGNSA. The junction had 6 bases not matched to a gene; V was cut back by 5 bases and J by 5 bases. This TCR derives from a man aged 35-49 years in good health and CMV-seronegative. The sequencing sample was made of PBMCs. The chain uses TRBV7-2 and TRBJ2-5; 9 bases match TRBD1. CDR3 amino acids: CASSPTGGRETQYF. Here the CDR3 DNA reads TGTGCCAGCAGCCCCACAGGGGGCAGGGAGACCCAGTACTTC. The whole variable domain, remainder taken from reference TRBV7-2 and TRBJ2-5, is GAGVSQSPSNKVTEKGKDVELRCDPISGHTALYWYRQSLGQGLEFLIYFQGNSAPDKSGLPSDRFSAERTGGSVSTLTIQRTQQEDSAVYLCASSPTGGRETQYFGPGTRLLVL.